Shown below are 8 T cell receptor beta chains from a single sample sequenced in a study of blood T cell repertoires in COVID-19 (TCRdb year 2020). The library came from the immunoSEQ multiplex PCR assay. The source is immuneACCESS, and TCRdb retained only in-frame sequences with V and J called. Part of the clones is not carried over; for the studies checked, unresolved V genes explain less than half of this, and the remainder is unexplained. For this sample the table gives under 300,000 clones, of which approximately 90% were detected only once. The ten largest clones take up roughly a sixth of the sample. The material sequenced was PBMCs or T cells enriched from blood (not recorded which). These receptors were obtained from a man younger than 35 who had recovered from COVID-19.

This chain connects TRBV5-1 to TRBJ2-6, with D perhaps TRBD1 (6 bases). Per germline, CDR1 SGHRS and CDR2 YFSETQ. The V and J ends lost 4 bases and 2 bases respectively, with 10 bases between them. The CDR3 length is 15 residues. The CDR3 is CASSAQGTGANVLTF. In nucleotides, the CDR3 is TGCGCCAGCAGCGCACAGGGTACTGGGGCCAACGTCCTGACTTTC.

The chain recombines TRBV16 with TRBJ2-5; TRBD2 matches 10 bases. V dropped 1 base and J dropped 2; count of bases not matched to a gene: 16. The germline V gene encodes CDR1 KGHSY and CDR2 FQNENV. This CDR3 is 20 amino acids long. Here the CDR3 reads CASSQFFRASGGYRQETQYF. DNA for the CDR3: TGTGCCAGCAGCCAATTTTTTAGGGCTAGCGGGGGATATCGGCAAGAGACCCAGTACTTC.

CDR3 region: CASSLRVAGGPFLEQYF. As DNA, the CDR3 is TGTGCCAGCAGTTTACGGGTAGCGGGAGGGCCTTTTCTCGAGCAGTACTTC. The rearrangement uses TRBV28 and TRBJ2-7; TRBD2 agrees at 11 bases. V was clipped by 2 bases and J by 6 bases; unmatched bases: 12. This CDR3 region has 17 residues. From germline, CDR1 is MDHEN and CDR2 SYDVKM. Complete variable domain (other parts from reference TRBV28 and TRBJ2-7): DVKVTQSSRYLVKRTGEKVFLECVQDMDHENMFWYRQDPGLGLRLIYFSYDVKMKEKGDIPEGYSVSREKKERFSLILESASTNQTSMYLCASSLRVAGGPFLEQYFGPGTRLTVT.

This chain connects TRBV5-4 to TRBJ2-2, with D perhaps TRBD2 (6 bases). The ends were cut back, 4 bases at V and 2 bases at J, with 12 bases in the middle. The germline V gene has CDR1 SGHNT and CDR2 YYREEE (reference sequence). This CDR3 is built from 15 residues. The CDR3 protein is CASSPGGVNTGELFF. As DNA, the CDR3 is TGTGCCAGCAGCCCTGGCGGGGTAAACACCGGGGAGCTGTTTTTT. The variable domain in full, completed from reference TRBV5-4 and TRBJ2-2, reads ETGVTQSPTHLIKTRGQQVTLRCSSQSGHNTVSWYQQALGQGPQFIFQYYREEENGRGNFPPRFSGLQFPNYSSELNVNALELDDSALYLCASSPGGVNTGELFFGEGSRLTVL.

The J gene is TRBJ2-7, the V gene TRBV29-1; D is unclear. This CDR3 comprises 12 residues. V lost 5 bases and J lost 0, with 8 bases in between. Germline CDR1 SQVTM, CDR2 ANQGSEA. The CDR3 is CSVWAPSYEQYF. DNA for the CDR3: TGCAGCGTTTGGGCACCCTCCTACGAGCAGTACTTC.

The chain recombines TRBV24-1 with TRBJ1-1; possibly TRBD1 for D (6 bases). The CDR3 runs to 14 residues. Trimming took 3 bases from V and 1 from J, leaving 8 bases between them. The germline V gene has CDR1 KGHDR and CDR2 SFDVKD. As DNA, the CDR3 is TGTGCCACCAGTGATCCGACAGGGAACACTGAAGCTTTCTTT. Translated: CATSDPTGNTEAFF.

The chain is built from TRBV7-8 and TRBJ1-5; TRBD1 matches 8 bases. The length of the CDR3 is 16 residues. Germline CDR1 reads SGHVS; CDR2 reads FQNEAQ. The ends lost 2 bases at V and 3 bases at J; junction bases unmatched: 6. The CDR3 loop is CASSLLGQVNNQPQHF. CDR3 DNA sequence: TGTGCCAGCAGCTTACTGGGACAGGTTAACAATCAGCCCCAGCATTTT.

The J gene is TRBJ1-6, the V gene TRBV7-9, with D perhaps matching TRBD1 (6 bases). V lost 7 bases and J 10 bases, leaving 23 bases between the germline ends. The germline V gene encodes CDR1 SEHNR and CDR2 FQNEAQ (reference sequence). CDR3 size: 16 residues. This CDR3 reads CASTYYLRGRESPLHF. The CDR3 bases are TGTGCCAGCACCTATTATCTGCGGGGGCGAGAGTCACCCCTCCACTTT.